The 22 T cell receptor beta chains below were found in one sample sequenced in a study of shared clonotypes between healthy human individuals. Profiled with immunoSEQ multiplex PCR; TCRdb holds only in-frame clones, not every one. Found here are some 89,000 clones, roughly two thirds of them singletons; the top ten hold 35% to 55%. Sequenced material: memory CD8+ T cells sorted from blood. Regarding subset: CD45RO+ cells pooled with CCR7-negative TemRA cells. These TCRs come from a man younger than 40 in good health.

The CDR3 DNA sequence: TGTGCCAGCAGGGGACTGGCGGACACCGGGGAGCTGTTTTTT. It encodes CASRGLADTGELFF. This chain uses TRBV25-1 with TRBJ2-2; TRBD2 is a possible D gene (6 bases). V was pared by 6 bases and J by 3 bases, with 11 bases between. The CDR3 sequence is 14 residues long. From germline, CDR1 is MGHDK and CDR2 SYGVNS.

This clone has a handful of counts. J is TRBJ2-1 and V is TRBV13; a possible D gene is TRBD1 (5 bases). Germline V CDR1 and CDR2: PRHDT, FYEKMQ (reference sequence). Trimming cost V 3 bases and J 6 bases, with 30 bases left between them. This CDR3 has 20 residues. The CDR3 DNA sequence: TGTGCCAGCAGCTTTTCGCAAGGCCAATCCGGACAAGGTAAACCCAATGAGCAGTTCTTC. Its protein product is CASSFSQGQSGQGKPNEQFF.

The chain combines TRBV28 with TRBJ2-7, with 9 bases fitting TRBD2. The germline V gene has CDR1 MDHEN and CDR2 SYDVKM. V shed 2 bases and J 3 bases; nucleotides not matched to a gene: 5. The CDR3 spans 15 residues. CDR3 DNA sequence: TGTGCCAGCAGTTTACCCCGACTAGCGGTCTACGAGCAGTACTTC. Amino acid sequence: CASSLPRLAVYEQYF.

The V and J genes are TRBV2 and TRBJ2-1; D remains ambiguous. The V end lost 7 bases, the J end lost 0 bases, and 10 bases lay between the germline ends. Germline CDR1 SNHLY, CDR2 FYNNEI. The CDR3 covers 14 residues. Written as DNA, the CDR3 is TGTGCCAGCATTGACTTCAACTCCTACAATGAGCAGTTCTTC. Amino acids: CASIDFNSYNEQFF.

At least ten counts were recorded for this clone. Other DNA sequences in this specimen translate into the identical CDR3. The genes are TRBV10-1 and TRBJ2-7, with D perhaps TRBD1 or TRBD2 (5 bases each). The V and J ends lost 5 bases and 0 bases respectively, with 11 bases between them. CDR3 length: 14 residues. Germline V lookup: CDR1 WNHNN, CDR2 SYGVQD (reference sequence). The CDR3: CASSRDLSSYEQYF. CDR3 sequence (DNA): TGCGCCAGCAGTCGGGACCTGAGCTCCTACGAGCAGTACTTC.

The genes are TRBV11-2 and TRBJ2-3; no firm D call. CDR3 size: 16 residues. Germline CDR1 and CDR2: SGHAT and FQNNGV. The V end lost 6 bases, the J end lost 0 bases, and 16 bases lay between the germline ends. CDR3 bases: TGTGCCAGCAGAAACCAGTTTCGAGGAAGCACAGATACGCAGTATTTT. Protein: CASRNQFRGSTDTQYF.

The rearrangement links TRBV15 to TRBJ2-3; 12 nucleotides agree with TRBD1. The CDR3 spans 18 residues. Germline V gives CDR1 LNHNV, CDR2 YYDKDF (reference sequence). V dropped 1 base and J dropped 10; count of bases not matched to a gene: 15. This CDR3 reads CATSRAQVGTGGDHSQYF. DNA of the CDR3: TGTGCCACCAGCAGAGCTCAAGTCGGGACAGGGGGCGACCACTCGCAGTATTTT.

In DNA, the CDR3 is TGTGCCACCAGCAGAGTAAGCTACACCGGGGAGCTGTTTTTT. This gives the protein CATSRVSYTGELFF. This chain joins TRBV15 and TRBJ2-2; D call uncertain. Germline loops: CDR1 LNHNV, CDR2 YYDKDF (reference sequence). This CDR3 has 14 residues. V lost 1 base to trimming and J lost 3 bases, with 6 bases between them.

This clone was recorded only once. The CDR3 loop is CASSLSDGTDTQYF. CDR3 bases: TGTGCCAGCAGTCTGTCGGACGGCACAGATACGCAGTATTTT. The J gene is TRBJ2-3, the V gene TRBV27; D is unresolved. The germline gives CDR1 MNHEY, CDR2 SMNVEV (reference sequence). The CDR3 length is 14 residues. Trimming shortened V by 5 bases and J by 1 base, and 10 bases separated the two germline ends.

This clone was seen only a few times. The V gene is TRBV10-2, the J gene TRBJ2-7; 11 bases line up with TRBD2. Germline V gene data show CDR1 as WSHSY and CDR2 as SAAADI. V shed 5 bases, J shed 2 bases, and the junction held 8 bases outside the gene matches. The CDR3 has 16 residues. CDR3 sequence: CASSQPGTSGTYEQYF. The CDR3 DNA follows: TGCGCCAGCAGTCAACCCGGGACTAGCGGAACCTACGAGCAGTACTTC.

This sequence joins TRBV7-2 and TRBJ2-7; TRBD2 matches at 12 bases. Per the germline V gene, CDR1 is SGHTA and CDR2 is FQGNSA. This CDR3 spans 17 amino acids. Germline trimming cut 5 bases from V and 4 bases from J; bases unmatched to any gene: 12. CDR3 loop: CASSRRTSGNVMYEQYF. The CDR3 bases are TGTGCCAGCAGCCGGAGGACTAGCGGGAACGTTATGTACGAGCAGTACTTC.

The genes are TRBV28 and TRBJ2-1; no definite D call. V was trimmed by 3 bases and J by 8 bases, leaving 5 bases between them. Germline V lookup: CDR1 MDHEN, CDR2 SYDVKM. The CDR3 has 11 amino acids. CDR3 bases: TGTGCCAGCAGTTTCAATTATGAGCAGTTCTTC. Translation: CASSFNYEQFF.

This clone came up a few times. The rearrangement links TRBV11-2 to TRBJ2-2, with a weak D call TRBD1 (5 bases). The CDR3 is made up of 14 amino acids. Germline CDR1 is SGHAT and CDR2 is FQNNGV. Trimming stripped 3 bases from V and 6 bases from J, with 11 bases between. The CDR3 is CASSFPGSAGELFF. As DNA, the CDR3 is TGTGCCAGCAGCTTCCCAGGGTCGGCCGGGGAGCTGTTTTTT.

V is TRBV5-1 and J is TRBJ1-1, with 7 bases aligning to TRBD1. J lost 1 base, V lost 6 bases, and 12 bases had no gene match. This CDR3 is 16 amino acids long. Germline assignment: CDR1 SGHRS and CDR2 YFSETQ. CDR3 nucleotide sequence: TGCGCCAGCACAACGTCAGGACAGGCGACGAACACTGAAGCTTTCTTT. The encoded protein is CASTTSGQATNTEAFF. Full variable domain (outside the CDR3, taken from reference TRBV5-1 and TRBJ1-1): KAGVTQTPRYLIKTRGQQVTLSCSPISGHRSVSWYQQTPGQGLQFLFEYFSETQRNKGNFPGRFSGRQFSNSRSEMNVSTLELGDSALYLCASTTSGQATNTEAFFGQGTRLTVV.

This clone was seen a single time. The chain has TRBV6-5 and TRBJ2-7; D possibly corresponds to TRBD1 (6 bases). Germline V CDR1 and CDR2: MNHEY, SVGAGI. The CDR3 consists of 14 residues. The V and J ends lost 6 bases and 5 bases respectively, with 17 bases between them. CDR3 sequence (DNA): TGTGCCAGCAGCCTGAACCTGAACAGGGACGAGCAGTACTTC. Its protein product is CASSLNLNRDEQYF.

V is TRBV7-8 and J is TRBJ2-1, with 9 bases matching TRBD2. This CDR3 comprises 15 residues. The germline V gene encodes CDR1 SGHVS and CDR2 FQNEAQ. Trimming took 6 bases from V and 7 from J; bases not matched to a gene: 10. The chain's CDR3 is CASRHQAGGGNEQFF. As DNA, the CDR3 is TGTGCCAGCAGGCACCAAGCGGGAGGTGGGAATGAGCAGTTCTTC.

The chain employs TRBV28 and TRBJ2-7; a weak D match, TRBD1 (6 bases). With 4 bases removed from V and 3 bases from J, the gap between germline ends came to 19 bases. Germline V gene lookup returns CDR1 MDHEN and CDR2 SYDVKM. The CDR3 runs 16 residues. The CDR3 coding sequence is TGTGCCAGCAGTTCCTGGACTCACGGACAGTACTACGAGCAGTACTTC. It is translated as CASSSWTHGQYYEQYF.

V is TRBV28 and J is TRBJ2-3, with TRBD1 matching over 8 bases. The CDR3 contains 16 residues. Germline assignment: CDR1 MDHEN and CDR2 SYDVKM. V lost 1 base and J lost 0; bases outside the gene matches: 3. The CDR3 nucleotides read TGTGCCAGCAGTTTATACGGGACAGGCAGCACAGATACGCAGTATTTT. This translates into CASSLYGTGSTDTQYF.

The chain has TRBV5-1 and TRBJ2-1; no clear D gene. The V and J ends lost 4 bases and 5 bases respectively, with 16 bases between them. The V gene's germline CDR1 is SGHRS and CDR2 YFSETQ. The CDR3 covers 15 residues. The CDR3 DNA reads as TGCGCCAGCAGCCCCGACACCTTACGAAACAATGAGCAGTTCTTC. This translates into CASSPDTLRNNEQFF. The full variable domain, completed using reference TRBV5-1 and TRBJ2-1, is KAGVTQTPRYLIKTRGQQVTLSCSPISGHRSVSWYQQTPGQGLQFLFEYFSETQRNKGNFPGRFSGRQFSNSRSEMNVSTLELGDSALYLCASSPDTLRNNEQFFGPGTRLTVL.

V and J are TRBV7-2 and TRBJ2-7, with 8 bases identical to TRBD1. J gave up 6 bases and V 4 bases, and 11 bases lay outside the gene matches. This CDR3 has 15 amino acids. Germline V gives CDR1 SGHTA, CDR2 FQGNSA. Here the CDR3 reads CASSYERTGMSEQYF. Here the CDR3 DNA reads TGTGCCAGCAGCTATGAGAGGACAGGGATGAGCGAGCAGTACTTC.

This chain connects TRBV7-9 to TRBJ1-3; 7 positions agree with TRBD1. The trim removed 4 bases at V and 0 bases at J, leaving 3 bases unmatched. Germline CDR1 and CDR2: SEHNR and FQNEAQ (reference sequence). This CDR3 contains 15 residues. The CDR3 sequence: CASSSDRASGNTIYF. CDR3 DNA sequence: TGTGCCAGCAGCTCCGACAGGGCCTCTGGAAACACCATATATTTT. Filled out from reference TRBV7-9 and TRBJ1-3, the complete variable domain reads DTGVSQNPRHKITKRGQNVTFRCDPISEHNRLYWYRQTLGQGPEFLTYFQNEAQLEKSRLLSDRFSAERPKGSFSTLEIQRTEQGDSAMYLCASSSDRASGNTIYFGEGSWLTVV.

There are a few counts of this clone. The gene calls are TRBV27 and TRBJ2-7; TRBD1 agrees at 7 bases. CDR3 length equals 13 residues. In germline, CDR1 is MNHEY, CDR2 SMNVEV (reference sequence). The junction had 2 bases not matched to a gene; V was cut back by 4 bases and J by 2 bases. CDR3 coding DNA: TGTGCCAGCAGTTGGGGGACAGCCTACGAGCAGTACTTC. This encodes CASSWGTAYEQYF.